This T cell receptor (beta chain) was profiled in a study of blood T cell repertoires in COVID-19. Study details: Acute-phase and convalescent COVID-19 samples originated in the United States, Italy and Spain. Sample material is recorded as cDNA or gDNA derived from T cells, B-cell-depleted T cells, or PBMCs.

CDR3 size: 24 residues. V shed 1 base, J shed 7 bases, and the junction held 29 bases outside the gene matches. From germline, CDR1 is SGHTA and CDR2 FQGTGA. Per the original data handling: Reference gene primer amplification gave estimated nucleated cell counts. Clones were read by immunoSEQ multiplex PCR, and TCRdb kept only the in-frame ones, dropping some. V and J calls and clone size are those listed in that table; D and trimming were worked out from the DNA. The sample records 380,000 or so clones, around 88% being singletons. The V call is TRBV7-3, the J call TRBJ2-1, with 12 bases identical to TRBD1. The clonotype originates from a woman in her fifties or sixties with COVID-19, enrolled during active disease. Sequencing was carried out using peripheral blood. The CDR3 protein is CASSLRFQGFFGTGGEGEVNEQFF. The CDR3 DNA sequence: TGTGCCAGCAGCTTAAGGTTTCAGGGGTTTTTCGGGACAGGGGGCGAAGGAGAGGTGAATGAGCAGTTCTTC. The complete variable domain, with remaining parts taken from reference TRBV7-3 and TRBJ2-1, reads GAGVSQTPSNKVTEKGKYVELRCDPISGHTALYWYRQSLGQGPEFLIYFQGTGAADDSGLPNDRFFAVRPEGSVSTLKIQRTERGDSAVYLCASSLRFQGFFGTGGEGEVNEQFFGPGTRLTVL.